This T cell receptor beta chain is drawn from a study of beta chain features in type 1 diabetes. At the level of the study: Patients looked much like healthy donors when it came to age, gender and cell yields.

This clone occurred a few times. Antigen unknown. CD45RO/CCR7/CD25/CD127/CD95/CD27 separated CD4+ naive, central memory, regulatory and stem cell-like memory cells by sorting. The sequenced template was cDNA made from the entire isolated RNA. The repertoire was sequenced with immunoSEQ multiplex PCR; TCRdb's copy has only in-frame clones and lacks some. The sample lists 900,000 or so clones, 17% seen once, with 0.02% to 0.025% in the top ten. Looked up from germline, CDR1 is KGHSH and CDR2 is LQKENI. The CDR3 covers 17 residues. Between the trimmed V and J ends, which lost 3 bases and 3 bases, there was a span of 15 bases. Overall study results and limits: When VDJ junctions were examined, type 1 diabetes patients showed fewer insertions and more deletions. Comparison showed that naive, central memory and Treg TCRB repertoires appeared more similar among patients than among healthy donors.

The TCR comes from a woman between 18 and 29 years old in good health. V and J are TRBV18 and TRBJ2-6; D remains ambiguous. Sequencing used naive CD4+ T cells from blood. CDR3 nucleotides: TGTGCCAGCTCACCGTCCCAAGGCGGATTTGGGGCCAACGTCCTGACTTTC. It translates to CASSPSQGGFGANVLTF.